Listed here are 21 T cell receptor beta chains from one sample, sequenced in a study of T-cell reconstitution after alpha-beta-depleted transplantation in children. A library of TCRbeta sequences, prepared with unique molecular identifiers, was generated. TCRdb itself ran the PCR reads through MiXCR, one entry per CDR3 protein. This table holds a few hundred thousand distinct CDR3 sequences, over 25% found once. Sequenced here: PBMCs, sampled before TCRalphabeta/CD19-depleted stem cell transplant. These receptors all stem from a boy under three years old with Wiskott-Aldrich syndrome, due to receive a stem cell transplant.

V is TRBV7-2 and J is TRBJ2-1; 7 nucleotides align to TRBD1. Germline loops: CDR1 SGHTA, CDR2 FQGNSA. This CDR3 is 14 amino acids long. V lost 4 bases, J lost 8 bases, and 8 bases stayed unmatched. The CDR3 sequence is CASSSQTDRDEQFF. In DNA, the CDR3 is TGTGCCAGCAGCTCACAAACCGACAGGGATGAGCAGTTCTTC.

The chain joins TRBV5-1 to TRBJ2-3; unclear D gene. The CDR3 runs 13 residues. V was cut by 4 bases and J by 4 bases, with 10 bases left in between. The germline gives CDR1 SGHRS, CDR2 YFSETQ. The CDR3 region is CASSKRVSDTQYF. As DNA, the CDR3 is TGCGCCAGCAGCAAACGGGTTTCAGATACGCAGTATTTT.

This clonotype has just a few counts. The chain couples TRBV20-1 to TRBJ2-1; D not certain. Per germline, CDR1 DFQATT and CDR2 SNEGSKA (reference sequence). V lost 3 bases to trimming and J lost 6 bases, with 12 bases between them. CDR3 length: 13 amino acids. The CDR3 reads CSASIRVRNEQFF. The CDR3 DNA follows: TGCAGTGCTAGTATTCGGGTGCGCAATGAGCAGTTCTTC.

Here the CDR3 reads CSATLPTGNYGYTF. The CDR3 DNA follows: TGCAGTGCTACCCTTCCGACAGGGAACTATGGCTACACCTTC. V usage is TRBV20-1 and J usage is TRBJ1-2; 7 bases are a match to TRBD1. The CDR3 spans 14 residues. V trimming: 4 bases; J trimming: 2 bases; junction bases outside the gene matches: 7. From germline, CDR1 is DFQATT and CDR2 SNEGSKA (reference sequence).

The V gene is TRBV5-1, the J gene TRBJ2-3, with D possibly TRBD2 on 5 matching bases. V lost 7 bases, J lost 0 bases, and 15 bases lay in between. The CDR3 consists of 15 residues. The germline V gene has CDR1 SGHRS and CDR2 YFSETQ. In DNA, the CDR3 is TGCGCCAGCCTAGGATCCGGGAAGAGCACAGATACGCAGTATTTT. It codes for CASLGSGKSTDTQYF.

This sequence joins TRBV14 and TRBJ2-3; D is undetermined. Germline V gene data show CDR1 as SGHDN and CDR2 as FVKESK. Trimming took off 2 bases at V and 4 bases at J, with 13 bases between the two ends. The CDR3 has 15 amino acids. The CDR3 coding sequence is TGTGCCAGCAGCCAAATTGGAAGGGTTGCAGATACGCAGTATTTT. Protein: CASSQIGRVADTQYF.

CDR3 in amino acids: CASSGGVIANYGYTF. The CDR3 region has the DNA TGCGCCAGCAGCGGGGGTGTGATTGCTAACTATGGCTACACCTTC. The chain employs TRBV4-1 and TRBJ1-2; D may be TRBD1 (5 bases). This CDR3 has 15 residues. Trimming pared 5 bases from V and 0 bases from J, leaving 13 bases between. From germline, CDR1 is MGHRA and CDR2 YSYEKL.

The gene calls are TRBV5-1 and TRBJ2-1, with TRBD1 identical over 9 bases. CDR3 length equals 16 residues. Germline CDR1 reads SGHRS; CDR2 reads YFSETQ. The V and J ends lost 2 bases and 2 bases, in that order; junction bases with no gene match: 5. This CDR3 is CASSLKGTGTYNEQFF. The CDR3, as DNA: TGCGCCAGCAGCTTAAAAGGGACAGGGACCTACAATGAGCAGTTCTTC.

The gene calls are TRBV5-1 and TRBJ2-7; 7 bases are a match to TRBD1. The CDR3 has 14 residues. CDR1 and CDR2 from the germline V gene are SGHRS and YFSETQ. V dropped 4 bases and J dropped 6; count of bases not matched to a gene: 10. CDR3 coding DNA: TGCGCCAGCAGCAACCGGACAGGTTGGGTCGAGCAGTACTTC. It specifies CASSNRTGWVEQYF.

This clonotype was detected ten times or more. The chain recombines TRBV29-1 with TRBJ2-7; 10 bases align to TRBD1. This CDR3 contains 14 residues. Germline V gene sequence: CDR1 SQVTM, CDR2 ANQGSEA. Unmatched junction bases numbered 5, after V lost 5 bases and J lost 1 base. CDR3 in amino acids: CSVSGTGASYEQYF. CDR3 DNA: TGCAGCGTTTCCGGGACAGGGGCTTCCTACGAGCAGTACTTC.

This clonotype was seen more than once but under ten times. The chain carries TRBV5-1 and TRBJ1-3, with a weak D call TRBD1 (5 bases). The CDR3 runs 14 residues. From germline, CDR1 is SGHRS and CDR2 YFSETQ. Trimming took 2 bases from V and 4 from J, leaving 10 bases between them. For the CDR3, the DNA is TGCGCCAGCAGCTTTCAGGGTGACGGAAACACCATATATTTT. Its protein is CASSFQGDGNTIYF.

The chain couples TRBV20-1 to TRBJ2-7, with 9 nucleotides matching TRBD2. Germline V CDR1 and CDR2: DFQATT, SNEGSKA (reference sequence). Trimming cost V 3 bases and J 3 bases; bases outside gene matches: 3. The CDR3 sequence is 13 residues long. CDR3 residues: CSASGTSRYEQYF. CDR3 sequence (DNA): TGCAGTGCTAGCGGGACTAGCCGCTACGAGCAGTACTTC.

This clonotype was picked up a small number of times. The chain carries TRBV10-3 and TRBJ2-1; D is perhaps TRBD2 (5 bases). The germline V and J ends were trimmed by 7 bases and 3 bases, with 7 bases remaining between them. This CDR3 is 12 amino acids long. Germline V gene sequence: CDR1 ENHRY, CDR2 SYGVKD. The CDR3 here is CAIKTNYNEQFF. Here the CDR3 DNA reads TGTGCCATCAAGACTAACTACAATGAGCAGTTCTTC.

V usage is TRBV5-1 and J usage is TRBJ2-5; 7 positions match TRBD2. The V segment lost 3 bases and the J segment 4 bases; nucleotides outside the gene matches: 9. The CDR3 length is 15 residues. Germline V CDR1 and CDR2: SGHRS, YFSETQ. DNA for the CDR3: TGCGCCAGCAGCTGGCAACTAGCGCCTCGAGAGACCCAGTACTTC. Translated: CASSWQLAPRETQYF.

This chain uses TRBV29-1 with TRBJ2-7; 8 positions agree with TRBD1. V shed 3 bases and J 2 bases; nucleotides not matched to a gene: 6. This CDR3 has 14 amino acids. CDR1 SQVTM and CDR2 ANQGSEA come from the germline V gene. The CDR3 DNA follows: TGCAGCGTTGATTCCGGACAGGGTCCCTACGAGCAGTACTTC. Its translation is CSVDSGQGPYEQYF.

The chain carries TRBV11-1 and TRBJ2-1; weak D call: TRBD2 (5 bases). The CDR3 length is 14 residues. The V gene lost 3 bases and the J gene lost 8 bases, with 14 bases spanning the gap. Per germline, CDR1 SGHAT and CDR2 FQDESV (reference sequence). CDR3 DNA sequence: TGTGCCAGCAGCTTCTCTACTGGGCGGGATGAGCAGTTCTTC. Translated: CASSFSTGRDEQFF.

The V and J genes are TRBV25-1 and TRBJ1-6; unclear D gene. Germline values: CDR1 MGHDK, CDR2 SYGVNS. The length of the CDR3 is 14 residues. Between the trimmed V and J ends, which lost 3 bases and 4 bases, there was a span of 7 bases. The CDR3 sequence is CASSEGSYNSPLHF. CDR3 nucleotides: TGTGCCAGCAGTGAGGGCAGTTATAATTCACCCCTCCACTTT.

Ten or more counts support this clonotype. Here the CDR3 DNA reads TGCGCCAGCAGCTTGGCCGCTAGCTCCTACAATGAGCAGTTCTTC. This translates into CASSLAASSYNEQFF. The rearrangement links TRBV5-1 to TRBJ2-1; D gene uncertain. Germline lookup yields CDR1 SGHRS and CDR2 YFSETQ. CDR3 size: 15 residues. V lost 0 bases and J 0 bases, leaving 7 bases between the germline ends.

This clonotype was found a few times. This chain uses TRBV7-8 with TRBJ2-5, with 7 bases matching TRBD1. CDR1 SGHVS and CDR2 FQNEAQ come from the germline V gene. The CDR3 sequence is 14 residues long. V was clipped by 2 bases and J by 1 base; unmatched bases: 1. The CDR3 loop reads CASSLWTGQETQYF. Written as DNA, the CDR3 is TGTGCCAGCAGCTTATGGACAGGCCAAGAGACCCAGTACTTC.

The V and J genes are TRBV5-1 and TRBJ2-3; perhaps TRBD2 as D (6 bases). Germline V gives CDR1 SGHRS, CDR2 YFSETQ. Trimming left V 1 base short and J 5 bases short, with 20 bases between. This CDR3 has 17 residues. CDR3 in amino acids: CASSLLRGGRERDTQYF. The CDR3 DNA reads TGCGCCAGCAGCTTGTTACGAGGTGGGCGGGAAAGAGATACGCAGTATTTT.

The table lists this clonotype with a few counts. The chain employs TRBV20-1 and TRBJ2-2; D unresolved. The CDR3 loop spans 14 amino acids. V shed 3 bases and J shed 0 bases, with 8 bases lying between them. Germline values: CDR1 DFQATT, CDR2 SNEGSKA (reference sequence). This CDR3 is CSASYLTNTGELFF. CDR3 sequence (DNA): TGCAGTGCTAGTTACTTAACGAACACCGGGGAGCTGTTTTTT.